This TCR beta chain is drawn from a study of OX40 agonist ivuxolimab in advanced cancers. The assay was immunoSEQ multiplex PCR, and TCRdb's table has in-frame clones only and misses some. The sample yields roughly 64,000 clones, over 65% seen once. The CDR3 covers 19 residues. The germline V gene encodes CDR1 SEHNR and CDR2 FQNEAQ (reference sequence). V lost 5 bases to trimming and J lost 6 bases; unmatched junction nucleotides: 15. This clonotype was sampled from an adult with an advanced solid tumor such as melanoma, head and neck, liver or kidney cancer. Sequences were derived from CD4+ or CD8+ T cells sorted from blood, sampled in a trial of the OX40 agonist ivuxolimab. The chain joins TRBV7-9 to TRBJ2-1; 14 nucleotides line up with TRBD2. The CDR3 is CASSRMLTSGLAGVNEQFF. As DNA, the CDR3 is TGTGCCAGCAGCCGTATGTTAACTTCGGGACTAGCGGGAGTCAATGAGCAGTTCTTC. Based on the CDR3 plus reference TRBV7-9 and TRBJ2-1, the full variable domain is DTGVSQNPRHKITKRGQNVTFRCDPISEHNRLYWYRQTLGQGPEFLTYFQNEAQLEKSRLLSDRFSAERPKGSFSTLEIQRTEQGDSAMYLCASSRMLTSGLAGVNEQFFGPGTRLTVL.